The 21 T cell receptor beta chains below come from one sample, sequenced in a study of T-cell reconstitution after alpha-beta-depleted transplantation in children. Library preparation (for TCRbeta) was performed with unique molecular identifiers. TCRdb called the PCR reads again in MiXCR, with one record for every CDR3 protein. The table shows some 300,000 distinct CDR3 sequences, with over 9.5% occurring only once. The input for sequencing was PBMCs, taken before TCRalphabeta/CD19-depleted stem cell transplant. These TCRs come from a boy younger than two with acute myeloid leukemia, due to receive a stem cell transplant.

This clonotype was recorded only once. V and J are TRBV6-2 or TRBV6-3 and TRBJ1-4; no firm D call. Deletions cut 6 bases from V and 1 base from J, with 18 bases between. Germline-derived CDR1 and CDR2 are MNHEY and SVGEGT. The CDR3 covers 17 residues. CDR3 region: CASSFALLGGTNEKLFF. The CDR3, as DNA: TGTGCCAGCAGCTTCGCTCTATTGGGAGGAACTAATGAAAAACTGTTTTTT.

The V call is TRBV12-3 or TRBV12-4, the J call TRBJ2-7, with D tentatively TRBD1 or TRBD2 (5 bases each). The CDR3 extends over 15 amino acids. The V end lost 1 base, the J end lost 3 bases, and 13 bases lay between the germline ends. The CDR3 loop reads CASSLEGTLFYEQYF. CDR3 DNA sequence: TGTGCCAGCAGTTTAGAGGGGACCCTTTTCTACGAGCAGTACTTC.

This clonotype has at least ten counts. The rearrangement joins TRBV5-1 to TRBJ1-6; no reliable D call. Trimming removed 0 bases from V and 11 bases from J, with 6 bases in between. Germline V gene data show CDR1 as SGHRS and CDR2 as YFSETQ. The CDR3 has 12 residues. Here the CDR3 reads CASSLGGAPLHF. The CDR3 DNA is TGCGCCAGCAGCTTGGGGGGTGCACCCCTCCACTTT.

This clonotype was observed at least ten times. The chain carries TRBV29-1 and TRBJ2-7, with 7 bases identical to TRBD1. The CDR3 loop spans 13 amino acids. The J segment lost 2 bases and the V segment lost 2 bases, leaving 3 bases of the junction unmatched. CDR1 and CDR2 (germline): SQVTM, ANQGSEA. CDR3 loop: CSVENRGAYEQYF. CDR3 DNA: TGCAGCGTTGAAAACAGGGGAGCCTACGAGCAGTACTTC.

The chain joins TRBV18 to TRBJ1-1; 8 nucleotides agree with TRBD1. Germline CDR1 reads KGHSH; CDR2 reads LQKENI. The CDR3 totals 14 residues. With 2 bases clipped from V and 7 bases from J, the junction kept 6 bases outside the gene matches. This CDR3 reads CASSPTRGQSEAFF. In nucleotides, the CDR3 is TGTGCCAGCTCACCAACCAGGGGGCAGAGTGAAGCTTTCTTT. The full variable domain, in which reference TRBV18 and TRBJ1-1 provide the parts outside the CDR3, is NAGVMQNPRHLVRRRGQEARLRCSPMKGHSHVYWYRQLPEEGLKFMVYLQKENIIDESGMPKERFSAEFPKEGPSILRIQQVVRGDSAAYFCASSPTRGQSEAFFGQGTRLTVV.

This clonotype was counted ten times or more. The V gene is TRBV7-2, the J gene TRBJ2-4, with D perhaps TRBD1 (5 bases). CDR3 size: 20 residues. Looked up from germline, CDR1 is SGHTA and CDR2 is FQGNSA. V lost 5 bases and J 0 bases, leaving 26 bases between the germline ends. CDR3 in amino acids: CASSPELTVPLVLAKNIQYF. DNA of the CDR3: TGTGCCAGCAGCCCAGAACTGACAGTCCCACTTGTTCTAGCCAAAAACATTCAGTACTTC.

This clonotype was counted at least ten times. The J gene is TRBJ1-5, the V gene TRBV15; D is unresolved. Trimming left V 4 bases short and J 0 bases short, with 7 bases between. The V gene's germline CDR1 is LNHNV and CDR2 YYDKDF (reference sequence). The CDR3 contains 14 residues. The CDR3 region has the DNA TGTGCCACCAGCACAGGACTTAGCAATCAGCCCCAGCATTTT. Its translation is CATSTGLSNQPQHF.

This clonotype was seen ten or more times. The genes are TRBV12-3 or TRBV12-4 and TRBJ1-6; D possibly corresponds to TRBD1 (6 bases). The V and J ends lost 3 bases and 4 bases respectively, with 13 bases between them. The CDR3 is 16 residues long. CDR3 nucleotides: TGTGCCAGCAGTTTGTCCGGGGGCTCGTATAATTCACCCCTCCACTTT. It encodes CASSLSGGSYNSPLHF.

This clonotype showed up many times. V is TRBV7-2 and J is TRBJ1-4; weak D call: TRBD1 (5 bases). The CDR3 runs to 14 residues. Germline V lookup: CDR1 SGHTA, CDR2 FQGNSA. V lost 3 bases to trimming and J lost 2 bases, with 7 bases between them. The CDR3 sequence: CASSFGTTNEKLFF. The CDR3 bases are TGTGCCAGCAGCTTTGGGACTACTAATGAAAAACTGTTTTTT.

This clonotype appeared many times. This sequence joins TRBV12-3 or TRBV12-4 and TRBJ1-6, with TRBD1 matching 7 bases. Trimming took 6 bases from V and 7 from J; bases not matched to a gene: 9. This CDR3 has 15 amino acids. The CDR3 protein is CASSSRDSPNSPLHF. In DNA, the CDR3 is TGTGCCAGCAGCTCCCGGGACAGCCCGAATTCACCCCTCCACTTT.

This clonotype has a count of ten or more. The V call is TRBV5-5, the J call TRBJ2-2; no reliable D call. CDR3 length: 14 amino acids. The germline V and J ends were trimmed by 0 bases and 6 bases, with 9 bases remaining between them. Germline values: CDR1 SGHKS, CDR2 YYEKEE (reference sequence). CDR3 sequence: CASSLAPVAGELFF. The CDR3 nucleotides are TGTGCCAGCAGCTTGGCCCCGGTGGCCGGGGAGCTGTTTTTT.

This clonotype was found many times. Here the CDR3 DNA reads TGCAGTGCTAGAGAGGGGGGTCTTCGGCATGAGCAGTTCTTC. It specifies CSAREGGLRHEQFF. The chain uses TRBV20-1 and TRBJ2-1; D possibly corresponds to TRBD2 (6 bases). This CDR3 has 14 amino acids. Trimming left V 0 bases short and J 8 bases short, with 14 bases between. The germline V gene encodes CDR1 DFQATT and CDR2 SNEGSKA (reference sequence).

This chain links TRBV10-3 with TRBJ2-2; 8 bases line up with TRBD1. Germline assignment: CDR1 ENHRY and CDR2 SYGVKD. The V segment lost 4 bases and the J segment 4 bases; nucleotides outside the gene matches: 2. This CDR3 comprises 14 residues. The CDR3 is CAISATGATGELFF. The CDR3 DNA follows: TGTGCCATCAGTGCGACAGGGGCCACCGGGGAGCTGTTTTTT.

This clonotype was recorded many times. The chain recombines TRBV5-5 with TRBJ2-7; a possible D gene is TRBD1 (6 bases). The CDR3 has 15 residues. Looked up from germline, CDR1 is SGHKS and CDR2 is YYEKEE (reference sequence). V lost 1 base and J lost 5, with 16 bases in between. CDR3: CASSLLGQGLNEQYF. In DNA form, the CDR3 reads TGTGCCAGCAGCTTGTTAGGGCAGGGGTTAAACGAGCAGTACTTC. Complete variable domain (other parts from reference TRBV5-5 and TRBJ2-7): DAGVTQSPTHLIKTRGQQVTLRCSPISGHKSVSWYQQVLGQGPQFIFQYYEKEERGRGNFPDRFSARQFPNYSSELNVNALLLGDSALYLCASSLLGQGLNEQYFGPGTRLTVT.

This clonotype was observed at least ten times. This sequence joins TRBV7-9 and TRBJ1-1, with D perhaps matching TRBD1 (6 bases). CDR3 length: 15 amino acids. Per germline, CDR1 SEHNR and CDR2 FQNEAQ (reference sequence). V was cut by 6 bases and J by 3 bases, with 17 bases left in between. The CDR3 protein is CASRTTEQGHTEAFF. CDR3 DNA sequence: TGTGCCAGCAGGACGACCGAACAGGGCCACACTGAAGCTTTCTTT.

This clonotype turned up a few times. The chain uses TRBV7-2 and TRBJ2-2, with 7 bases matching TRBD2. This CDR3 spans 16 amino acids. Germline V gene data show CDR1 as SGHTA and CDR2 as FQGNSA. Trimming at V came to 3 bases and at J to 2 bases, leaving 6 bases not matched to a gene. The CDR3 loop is CASSLHGLDNTGELFF. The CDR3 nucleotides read TGTGCCAGCAGCTTGCACGGACTAGATAACACCGGGGAGCTGTTTTTT.

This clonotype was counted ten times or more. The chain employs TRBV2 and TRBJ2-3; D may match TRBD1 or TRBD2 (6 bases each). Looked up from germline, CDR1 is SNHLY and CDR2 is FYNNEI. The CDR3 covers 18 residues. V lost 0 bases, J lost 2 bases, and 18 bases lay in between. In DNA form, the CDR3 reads TGTGCCAGCAGTGAAGCGCCCCTAGGGGGGCACTACACAGATACGCAGTATTTT. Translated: CASSEAPLGGHYTDTQYF.

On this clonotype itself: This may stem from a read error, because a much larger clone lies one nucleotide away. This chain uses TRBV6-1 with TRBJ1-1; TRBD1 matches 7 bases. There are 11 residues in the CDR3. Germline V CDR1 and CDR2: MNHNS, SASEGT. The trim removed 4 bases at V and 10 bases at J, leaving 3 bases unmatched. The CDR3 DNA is TGTGCCAGCAGTGTGGACAGGCGAGCTTTCTTT. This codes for CASSVDRRAFF.

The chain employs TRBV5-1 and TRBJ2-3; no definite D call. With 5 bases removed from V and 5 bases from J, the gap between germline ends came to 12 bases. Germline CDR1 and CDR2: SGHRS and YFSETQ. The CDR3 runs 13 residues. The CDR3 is CASRFASGDTQYF. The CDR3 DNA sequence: TGCGCCAGCAGGTTTGCGTCGGGAGATACGCAGTATTTT.

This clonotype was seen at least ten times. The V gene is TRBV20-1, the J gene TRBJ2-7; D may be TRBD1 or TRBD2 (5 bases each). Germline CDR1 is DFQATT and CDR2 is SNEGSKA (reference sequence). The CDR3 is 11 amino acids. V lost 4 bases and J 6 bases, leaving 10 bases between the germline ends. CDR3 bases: TGCAGTGCTACCGGGGACCGCGAGCAGTACTTC. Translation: CSATGDREQYF.

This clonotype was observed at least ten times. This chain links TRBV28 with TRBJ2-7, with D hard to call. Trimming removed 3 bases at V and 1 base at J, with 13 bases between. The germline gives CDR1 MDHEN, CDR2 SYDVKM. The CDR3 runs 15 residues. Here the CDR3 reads CASSLRKVGSYEQYF. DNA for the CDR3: TGTGCCAGCAGTTTGAGGAAGGTGGGATCCTACGAGCAGTACTTC.